These 8 T cell receptor beta chains were all obtained from the same sample, sequenced in a study of T cells after yellow fever vaccination. TCRdb processed the 5' RACE reads anew with MiXCR; each CDR3 protein has one entry. Found here are hundreds of thousands of distinct CDR3 sequences, less than 15% of them singletons; the top ten hold roughly 13%. The source was PBMCs, collected on the day of the yellow fever booster vaccination. All receptors come from a man aged 25 to 40 who received the YFV17D yellow fever vaccine.

To note about this clonotype: A much larger clone lies one base from this, so it may be a read error. The V call is TRBV9, the J call TRBJ2-3; D is undetermined. The CDR3 has 12 residues. V lost 0 bases and J lost 1, with 0 bases in between. Germline CDR1 and CDR2: SGDLS and YYNGEE. This CDR3 is CASSVGTDTQYF. In DNA form, the CDR3 reads TGTGCCAGCAGCGTAGGCACAGATACGCAGTATTTT.

This clonotype was found a few times. The chain has TRBV27 and TRBJ2-7, with D perhaps being TRBD1 or TRBD2 (5 bases each). Trimming took off 10 bases at V and 3 bases at J, with 16 bases between the two ends. Per germline, CDR1 MNHEY and CDR2 SMNVEV (reference sequence). The CDR3 totals 13 residues. CDR3 sequence: CAIGADADYEQYF. The CDR3 nucleotides read TGTGCCATCGGGGCAGACGCTGACTACGAGCAGTACTTC.

The chain carries TRBV3-1 and TRBJ1-2, with 7 positions matching TRBD1. V shed 4 bases and J 6 bases; nucleotides not matched to a gene: 14. The germline V gene encodes CDR1 LGHDT and CDR2 YNNKEL (reference sequence). CDR3 length equals 16 residues. CDR3 protein: CASSPLEPGQQDGYTF. The CDR3 region has the DNA TGTGCCAGCAGCCCATTAGAACCGGGACAGCAGGATGGCTACACCTTC. The entire variable domain, with the rest obtained from reference TRBV3-1 and TRBJ1-2, is as follows: DTAVSQTPKYLVTQMGNDKSIKCEQNLGHDTMYWYKQDSKKFLKIMFSYNNKELIINETVPNRFSPKSPDKAHLNLHINSLELGDSAVYFCASSPLEPGQQDGYTFGSGTRLTVV.

The J gene is TRBJ2-5, the V gene TRBV19; TRBD1 might be the D (6 bases). CDR1 and CDR2 (germline): LNHDA, SQIVND (reference sequence). There are 15 residues in the CDR3. Trimming shortened V by 7 bases and J by 4 bases, and 19 bases separated the two germline ends. The CDR3 DNA sequence: TGTGCCAGTACCAAGACCGGGACACGGGGAGAGACCCAGTACTTC. This codes for CASTKTGTRGETQYF.

This clonotype came up a few times. The rearrangement joins TRBV19 to TRBJ2-7, with 7 bases fitting TRBD2. In germline, CDR1 is LNHDA, CDR2 SQIVND (reference sequence). With V trimmed by 5 bases and J by 0 bases, 4 bases remained unmatched. The CDR3 is made up of 14 amino acids. This CDR3 is CASSLRDYSYEQYF. The CDR3 DNA follows: TGTGCCAGTAGTCTACGGGACTACTCCTACGAGCAGTACTTC.

The chain joins TRBV3-1 to TRBJ2-6; 8 bases map to TRBD2. Germline values: CDR1 LGHDT, CDR2 YNNKEL (reference sequence). The CDR3 extends over 18 amino acids. The CDR3 bases are TGTACCTGCAGTTTGTTCCCCTTAGCGGGAACTGGGGCCAACGTCCTGACTTTC. It codes for CTCSLFPLAGTGANVLTF.

There are many counts of this clonotype. The V gene is TRBV12-3 or TRBV12-4, the J gene TRBJ2-1; D remains ambiguous. V lost 3 bases and J 2 bases, leaving 8 bases between the germline ends. The CDR3 has 14 amino acids. In DNA form, the CDR3 reads TGTGCCAGCAGTTTCTCGTCCCCCTACAATGAGCAGTTCTTC. Residues: CASSFSSPYNEQFF.

The sample holds many counts of this clonotype. The V and J genes are TRBV5-5 and TRBJ1-1, with TRBD1 matching 9 bases. V was pared by 0 bases and J by 6 bases, with 9 bases of the junction left unmatched. This CDR3 contains 16 residues. The germline V gene has CDR1 SGHKS and CDR2 YYEKEE (reference sequence). The CDR3 loop is CASSLAFGQGSPEAFF. The CDR3, as DNA: TGTGCCAGCAGCTTGGCCTTCGGACAGGGGAGCCCTGAAGCTTTCTTT.